Listed below are T cell receptor beta chains from one sample, sequenced in a study of T cell changes during pregnancy in multiple sclerosis. TCRdb's copy holds only in-frame clones and misses some; the assay was immunoSEQ multiplex PCR. The table has tens of thousands of clones, roughly 88% seen once. This specimen was peripheral blood, taken after pregnancy. The source of these receptors is a female donor in good health, enrolled as a control in a pregnancy study. The CDR3 runs from the conserved cysteine through the conserved F or W. Each record gives: V gene, J gene, D gene, clone size, CDR3 protein, CDR3 DNA. A D gene is named only where the DNA matches it firmly. Clone size, where shown, is once, few, many, or a class for clones that have expanded.

>TRBV27|TRBJ2-2|-|-
CASRFRLSGTGELFF
TGTGCCAGCAGATTCCGCCTCTCCGGCACCGGGGAGCTGTTTTTT
>TRBV11-3|TRBJ2-7|TRBD1|-
CASSPRTGSYEQYF
TGTGCCAGCAGCCCTCGGACAGGGTCCTACGAGCAGTACTTC
>TRBV4-3|TRBJ2-7|TRBD1|-
CASSQDHGTGGEQYF
TGCGCCAGCAGCCAGGACCACGGGACAGGGGGTGAGCAGTACTTC
>TRBV5-1|TRBJ2-3|TRBD2|once
CASSSWTRADTQYF
TGCGCCAGCAGCTCCTGGACTAGGGCGGATACGCAGTATTTT
>TRBV20-1|TRBJ2-7|-|-
CSAPQVGEQYF
TGCAGTGCTCCACAGGTCGGCGAGCAGTACTTC
>TRBV7-8|TRBJ1-1|-|-
CASSQIQGMSLNTEAFF
TGTGCCAGCAGCCAGATCCAGGGAATGTCCCTGAACACTGAAGCTTTCTTT
>TRBV5-1|TRBJ1-5|TRBD1|-
CASSPDRNQPQHF
TGCGCCAGCAGCCCGGACAGGAATCAGCCCCAGCATTTT
>TRBV4-3|TRBJ2-3|-|-
CASSQGSVPDTQYF
TGCGCCAGCAGCCAAGGATCGGTTCCAGATACGCAGTATTTT
>TRBV9|TRBJ2-7|TRBD2|-
CASSVEGGEGTYEQYF
TGTGCCAGCAGCGTAGAAGGTGGGGAGGGAACCTACGAGCAGTACTTC
>TRBV5-1|TRBJ2-4|TRBD1|-
CASSLGPTGTGGDFQYF
TGCGCCAGCAGCTTGGGCCCCACCGGGACAGGGGGAGATTTTCAGTACTTC
>TRBV29-1|TRBJ2-7|-|-
CSAAGAGLTYEQYF
TGCAGCGCTGCTGGGGCAGGGCTAACCTACGAGCAGTACTTC
>TRBV19|TRBJ1-4|-|few
CASSHGNRDNEKLFF
TGTGCCAGTAGTCACGGAAACAGGGATAATGAAAAACTGTTTTTT
>TRBV30|TRBJ1-1|-|few
CAWSVGAEAFF
TGTGCCTGGAGTGTGGGGGCAGAAGCTTTCTTT
>TRBV9|TRBJ2-5|-|-
CASSDGLQETQYF
TGTGCCAGCAGCGATGGACTTCAAGAGACCCAGTACTTC
>TRBV5-1|TRBJ2-5|-|-
CASSWGGRRLGETQYF
TGCGCCAGCAGCTGGGGGGGGCGCCGACTTGGGGAGACCCAGTACTTC
>TRBV28|TRBJ2-7|TRBD1|-
CASSFSTGAIYEQYF
TGTGCCAGCAGTTTTTCTACAGGGGCAATCTACGAGCAGTACTTC
>TRBV5-6|TRBJ1-5|TRBD1|once
CASSLTDRVVGNQPQHF
TGTGCCAGCAGCTTGACGGACAGGGTGGTCGGCAATCAGCCCCAGCATTTT
>TRBV7-7|TRBJ2-7|-|-
CASSPQDGNYEQYF
TGTGCCAGCAGCCCCCAAGACGGGAACTACGAGCAGTACTTC
>TRBV11-3|TRBJ2-5|-|-
CASSPGERETQYF
TGTGCCAGCAGCCCAGGGGAGAGAGAGACCCAGTACTTC
>TRBV6-5|TRBJ2-1|TRBD2|-
CASSYERGRSYNEQFF
TGTGCCAGCAGTTACGAGCGGGGACGCTCCTACAATGAGCAGTTCTTC
>TRBV30|TRBJ1-6|TRBD1|once
CAWSPGQGSSPLHF
TGTGCCTGGAGTCCGGGACAGGGGTCTTCACCCCTCCACTTT
>TRBV6-5|TRBJ2-3|TRBD2|-
CASRGGVGTQYF
TGTGCCAGCAGGGGGGGGGTCGGTACGCAGTATTTT
>TRBV11-2|TRBJ1-2|TRBD1|-
CASSTGPLTGVKFYGYTF
TGTGCCAGCAGCACAGGACCCCTGACAGGGGTCAAATTCTATGGCTACACCTTC
>TRBV7-7|TRBJ1-4|-|-
CASSLGAPNEKLFF
TGTGCTAGCAGCTTGGGGGCCCCTAATGAAAAACTGTTTTTT
>TRBV19|TRBJ2-3|-|-
CASSGASSGPSTDTQYF
TGTGCCAGTAGTGGCGCCTCGAGCGGGCCTAGCACAGATACGCAGTATTTT
>TRBV2|TRBJ1-1|-|once
CASSQRVGGSEAFF
TGTGCCAGCAGCCAGAGGGTGGGGGGTAGTGAAGCTTTCTTT
>TRBV2|TRBJ2-5|TRBD2|-
CASSEALAGGRETQYF
TGTGCCAGCAGTGAAGCGCTTGCGGGGGGGCGAGAGACCCAGTACTTC
>TRBV6-5|TRBJ2-7|-|once
CASSSTSYEQYF
TGTGCCAGCAGTTCCACTTCCTACGAGCAGTACTTC
>TRBV30|TRBJ1-6|TRBD1|-
CACWDRVYNSPLHF
TGTGCCTGTTGGGACAGGGTCTATAATTCACCCCTCCACTTT
>TRBV30|TRBJ1-1|TRBD1|-
CAWQNHRGTEAFF
TGTGCCTGGCAGAACCACAGGGGCACTGAAGCTTTCTTT
>TRBV29-1|TRBJ1-1|TRBD1|-
CTTGGLMNTEAFF
TGCACCACAGGGGGATTAATGAACACTGAAGCTTTCTTT
>TRBV19|TRBJ2-4|TRBD1|few
CASNTGTGILAKNIQYF
TGTGCCAGTAACACCGGGACAGGGATTCTAGCCAAAAACATTCAGTACTTC
>TRBV5-1|TRBJ2-3|TRBD1|-
CASTGPGGGWDTQYF
TGCGCCAGCACCGGACCAGGGGGCGGGTGGGATACGCAGTATTTT
>TRBV7-2|TRBJ1-1|-|-
CASSLEFSRVTEAFF
TGTGCCAGCAGCTTAGAGTTCAGCAGGGTGACTGAAGCTTTCTTT
>TRBV10-3|TRBJ1-1|-|-
CAISESPGVTEAFF
TGTGCCATCAGTGAGTCCCCAGGGGTAACTGAAGCTTTCTTT
>TRBV5-1|TRBJ2-5|TRBD2|-
CASSLGIIAGVSETQYF
TGCGCCAGCAGCTTGGGAATCATAGCGGGAGTCTCAGAGACCCAGTACTTC
>TRBV5-8|TRBJ1-5|-|-
CASSRDTNQPQHF
TGTGCCAGCAGCCGGGACACCAATCAGCCCCAGCATTTT
>TRBV7-8|TRBJ1-5|-|-
CASSSLRAPAQHF
TGTGCCAGCAGCTCTTTGAGGGCCCCGGCCCAGCATTTT
>TRBV7-2|TRBJ1-1|-|-
CASSLGGVGNTEAFF
TGTGCTAGCAGCTTAGGGGGGGTCGGGAACACTGAAGCTTTCTTT
>TRBV4-1|TRBJ1-3|-|-
CASSQGQLSGNTIYF
TGCGCCAGCAGCCAAGGACAGCTCTCTGGAAACACCATATATTTT